This is a list of T cell receptor beta chains from one sample in a study. TCRdb processed the 5' RACE reads anew with MiXCR; each CDR3 protein has one entry. The sample has 20,000 to 25,000 distinct CDR3 sequences; more than 25% are singletons. Sequenced: tumor-infiltrating naive CD4+ T cells sorted from the breast tumor. The receptors stem from a female donor with breast cancer. Both conserved end residues are part of each CDR3. A D gene is named only where the DNA matches it firmly. Expanded clones get a size class; other rows say once, few or many, or leave the size out.

>TRBJ2-7|TRBV19|TRBD1|.
TGTGCCAGTAGTATAGCTGAGACAGGGAGCCACGAGCAGTACTTC
CASSIAETGSHEQYF
>TRBJ2-1|TRBV20-1|.|.
TGCAGTGCTAGACCTCGAATGCGGAATGAGCAGTTCTTC
CSARPRMRNEQFF
>TRBJ2-7|TRBV7-9|.|medium-sized
TGTGCCAGCAGCTACCGGGGAGGCAGGGGCTACGAGCAGTACTTC
CASSYRGGRGYEQYF
>TRBJ2-7|TRBV7-9|TRBD1|.
TGTGCCAGCAGCCCCTCGCCGGGACAGGGCTACGAGCAGTACTTC
CASSPSPGQGYEQYF
>TRBJ2-3|TRBV20-1|.|medium-sized
TGCAGTGCTGGGGGGCAGGACGTAGATACGCAGTATTTT
CSAGGQDVDTQYF
>TRBJ2-1|TRBV12-3/TRBV12-4|TRBD2|.
TGTGCCAGCAGTGGGACTAGCGGGAGGGCCCATGAGCAGTTCTTC
CASSGTSGRAHEQFF
>TRBJ2-7|TRBV6-5|.|many
TGTGCCAGCAGTTCGTGGGCGGATCCCTACGAGCAGTACTTC
CASSSWADPYEQYF
>TRBJ1-2|TRBV29-1|.|few
TGCAGCGTTGAACCCCTGGCAGCCGACTACACCTTC
CSVEPLAADYTF
>TRBJ1-5|TRBV10-3|.|many
TGTGCCATCAGTGAGGAGACACTCAATCAGCCCCAGCATTTT
CAISEETLNQPQHF
>TRBJ2-1|TRBV13|TRBD1|many
TGTGCCAGCAGCTTAGGCCAGGGGGTAAAGGGGCAGTTCTTC
CASSLGQGVKGQFF
>TRBJ1-5|TRBV20-1|TRBD1|few
TGCAGTGCTCCACCCGCCGGGACAGGGGGAAATCAGCCCCAGCATTTT
CSAPPAGTGGNQPQHF
>TRBJ2-1|TRBV15|.|medium-sized
TGTGCCACCAGCATCGTTAGATTCAATGAGCAGTTCTTC
CATSIVRFNEQFF
>TRBJ2-3|TRBV18|.|.
TGTGCCAGCTCACCACTCACTTTAGCGACAGGTACCACAGATACGCAGTATTTT
CASSPLTLATGTTDTQYF
>TRBJ1-1|TRBV28|.|.
TGTGCCAGCAGTCTCCACCCCGCGAACACTGAAGCTTTCTTT
CASSLHPANTEAFF
>TRBJ2-6|TRBV5-1|.|many
TGCGCCAGCAGCTTCACCGGGTTTGGTACTGGGGCCAACGTCCTGACTTTC
CASSFTGFGTGANVLTF
>TRBJ2-1|TRBV5-6|TRBD2|.
TGTGCCAGCAGCTTGGCTAGCGGCTCCTACAATGAGCAGTTCTTC
CASSLASGSYNEQFF
>TRBJ2-7|TRBV20-1|TRBD2|many
TGCAGTGCTAGAGATAGCGGCGGGAGGTCCCCCGAGCAGTACTTC
CSARDSGGRSPEQYF
>TRBJ2-7|TRBV5-4|.|few
TGTGCCAGCAGCTTGCGGGGAAGTAGCGAGCAGTACTTC
CASSLRGSSEQYF
>TRBJ2-7|TRBV7-2|.|.
TGTGCCAGCAGCCCATCCCGGGGCTACGAGCAGTACTTC
CASSPSRGYEQYF
>TRBJ2-3|TRBV6-5|TRBD2|many
TGTGCCAGCAGTCCTGGGACTAGCGGGAGGGCCACGCAGTATTTT
CASSPGTSGRATQYF
>TRBJ1-2|TRBV24-1|.|.
TGTGCCACCAGCCCTGGGGGGGGACCCTATGGCTACACCTTC
CATSPGGGPYGYTF
>TRBJ1-5|TRBV5-1|.|.
TGCGCCAGCAGCTTGGCCGGGGGAGAGCAGCCCCAGCATTTT
CASSLAGGEQPQHF
>TRBJ2-1|TRBV6-5|TRBD1|.
TGTGCCAGCCGGACAGGGGGCAATGAGCAGTTCTTC
CASRTGGNEQFF
>TRBJ2-7|TRBV7-2|.|many
TGTGCCAGCGGACCTTATAGCGCCTCCTACGAGCAGTACTTC
CASGPYSASYEQYF
>TRBJ2-1|TRBV7-3|TRBD2|.
TGTGCCAGCAGCTTATCCCTAGCGGGATCCCGCAATGAGCAGTTCTTC
CASSLSLAGSRNEQFF
>TRBJ1-1|TRBV3-1|.|few
TGTGCCAGCAGCCTCGGAGGTGCAGGGATCACTGAAGCTTTCTTT
CASSLGGAGITEAFF
>TRBJ1-1|TRBV7-9|.|many
TGTGCCAGCAGCCTCAAGGGACCGACGGAAGCTTTCTTT
CASSLKGPTEAFF
>TRBJ2-4|TRBV5-4|.|many
TGTGCCAGCAGCTTAGGCAGGTCCGAAAACATTCAGTACTTC
CASSLGRSENIQYF
>TRBJ1-3|TRBV5-1|.|.
TGCGCCAGCAGCTTGGAGGCTCTGCGCTCTGGAAACACCATATATTTT
CASSLEALRSGNTIYF
>TRBJ2-7|TRBV24-1|.|once
TGTGCCACCAGTGATGGGGACAACCCTTTAGCGCAGTACTTC
CATSDGDNPLAQYF
>TRBJ1-6|TRBV5-1|TRBD1|few
TGCGCCAGCAGCTCAGGTCAGGGGGTGGATGGTAATTCACCCCTCCGCTTT
CASSSGQGVDGNSPLRF
>TRBJ1-1|TRBV3-1|TRBD1|many
TGTGCCAGCAGCCCCGGGACAGGGGGCCACACTGAAGCTTTCTTT
CASSPGTGGHTEAFF
>TRBJ2-1|TRBV20-1|.|few
TGCAGTGCTCGCGACCCCCTTGCCTACAATGAGCAGTTCTTC
CSARDPLAYNEQFF
>TRBJ2-1|TRBV7-2|TRBD2|medium-sized
TGTGCCAGCAGCGCCGGCGGGAGCGCTTACAATGAGCAGTTCTTC
CASSAGGSAYNEQFF
>TRBJ2-2|TRBV6-5|TRBD2|.
TGTGCCAGCAGTTACTCGCTATGGACTAGCGGGAGCGGCGGGGAGCTGTTTTTT
CASSYSLWTSGSGGELFF
>TRBJ2-3|TRBV25-1|.|few
TGTGCCAGCAAAGAACAGGGGAGGAGTACAGATACGCAGTATTTT
CASKEQGRSTDTQYF
>TRBJ2-1|TRBV6-5|.|many
TGTGCCAGCAGTTACTCGTACGGTAATGAGCAGTTCTTC
CASSYSYGNEQFF
>TRBJ2-7|TRBV2|.|few
TGTGCCAGCAGTGGGTTTGGGGGCGAGCAGTACTTC
CASSGFGGEQYF
>TRBJ2-1|TRBV20-1|TRBD2|.
TGCAGTGCTAGAGTAGGGACTAGCATGTATGAGCAGTTCTTC
CSARVGTSMYEQFF
>TRBJ2-7|TRBV11-2|.|.
TGTGCCAGCAGCTTAGTATGGGGGGCGAACGAGCAGTACTTC
CASSLVWGANEQYF
>TRBJ1-5|TRBV20-1|.|many
TGCAGTGCTTACTCAGGGGCCCAGCCCCAGCATTTT
CSAYSGAQPQHF
>TRBJ1-1|TRBV7-6|.|few
TGTGCCAGCAGCTTAGCGAGGGGCACTGAAGCTTTCTTT
CASSLARGTEAFF
>TRBJ2-5|TRBV5-1|TRBD2|.
TGCGCCAGCAGCTTGGGACTAGCGGGTCCCGAAGAGACCCAGTACTTC
CASSLGLAGPEETQYF
>TRBJ2-1|TRBV5-1|.|medium-sized
TGCGCCAGCAGCAGCGGCGGAGCCTACAATGAGCAGTTCTTC
CASSSGGAYNEQFF
>TRBJ2-5|TRBV5-1|TRBD2|many
TGCGCCAGCAGCTCCGGGAGGACGCAAGAGACCCAGTACTTC
CASSSGRTQETQYF
>TRBJ2-1|TRBV6-1|.|many
TGTGCCAGCAGCCTGGTGATCGGCTACAATGAGCAGTTCTTC
CASSLVIGYNEQFF
>TRBJ2-7|TRBV5-1|TRBD2|many
TGCGCCAGCAGCGAACGACTAGGGAGGGCCTACGAGCAGTACTTC
CASSERLGRAYEQYF
>TRBJ1-1|TRBV6-1|.|many
TGTGCCAGCAGTGAAGGGGTCTACGTACAGAACACTGAAGCTTTCTTT
CASSEGVYVQNTEAFF
>TRBJ2-7|TRBV7-2|.|many
TGTGCCAGCAGCCAGGACAACGTACCCCGCGAGCAGTACTTC
CASSQDNVPREQYF
>TRBJ1-1|TRBV6-5|.|.
TGTGCCAGCAGTTCCCTGGGGACTAGGGGAAACACTGAAGCTTTCTTT
CASSSLGTRGNTEAFF
>TRBJ2-1|TRBV27|TRBD2|few
TGTGCCAGCAGTCGCTCTAGCGGGAGTTCCTACAATGAGCAGTTCTTC
CASSRSSGSSYNEQFF
>TRBJ2-1|TRBV11-2|TRBD2|.
TGTGCCAGCAGCCGAAGAATAGCGGGGGAAGACAATGAGCAGTTCTTC
CASSRRIAGEDNEQFF
>TRBJ1-5|TRBV15|.|few
TGTGCCACCAGCAGGGGAGGGTCTAGCAATCAGCCCCAGCATTTT
CATSRGGSSNQPQHF